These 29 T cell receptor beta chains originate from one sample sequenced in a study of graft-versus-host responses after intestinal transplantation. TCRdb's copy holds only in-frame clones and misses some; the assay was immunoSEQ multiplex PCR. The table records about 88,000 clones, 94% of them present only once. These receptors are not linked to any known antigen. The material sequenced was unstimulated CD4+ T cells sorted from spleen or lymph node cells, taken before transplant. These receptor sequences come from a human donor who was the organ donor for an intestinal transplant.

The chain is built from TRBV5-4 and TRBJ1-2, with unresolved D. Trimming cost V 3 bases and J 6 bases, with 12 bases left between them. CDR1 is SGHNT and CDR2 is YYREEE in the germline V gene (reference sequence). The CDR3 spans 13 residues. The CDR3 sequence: CASSYQEGNGYTF. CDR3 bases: TGTGCCAGCAGCTACCAGGAAGGTAATGGCTACACCTTC.

In DNA, the CDR3 is TGTGCCAGCAGTAAATTACAGGGGGCGAGGGAGCAGTTCTTC. Protein product: CASSKLQGAREQFF. V and J are TRBV6-1 and TRBJ2-1; TRBD1 matches at 9 bases. CDR1 is MNHNS, CDR2 SASEGT, per germline. The CDR3 is 14 amino acids. V lost 5 bases, J lost 10 bases, and 9 bases stayed unmatched.

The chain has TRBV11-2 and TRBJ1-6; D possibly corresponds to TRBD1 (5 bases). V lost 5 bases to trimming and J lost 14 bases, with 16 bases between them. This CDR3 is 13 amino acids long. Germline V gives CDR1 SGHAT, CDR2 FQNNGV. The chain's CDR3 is CASSPGGFSALHF. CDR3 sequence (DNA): TGTGCCAGCAGCCCCGGGGGTTTTTCGGCCCTCCACTTT.

CDR3 coding DNA: TGTGCCAGCAGTTTTCGGGGCGCCATGAACACTGAAGCTTTCTTT. This encodes CASSFRGAMNTEAFF. This chain joins TRBV6-5 and TRBJ1-1, with D possibly matching TRBD1 (5 bases). The CDR3 loop spans 15 amino acids. V lost 4 bases to trimming and J lost 0 bases, with 12 bases between them. Germline CDR1 reads MNHEY; CDR2 reads SVGAGI.

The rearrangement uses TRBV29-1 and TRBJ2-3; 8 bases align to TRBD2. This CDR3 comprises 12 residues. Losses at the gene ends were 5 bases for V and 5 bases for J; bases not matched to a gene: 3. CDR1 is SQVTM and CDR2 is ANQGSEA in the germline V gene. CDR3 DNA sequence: TGCAGCGTTACTAGCGGAGGAGATACGCAGTATTTT. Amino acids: CSVTSGGDTQYF.

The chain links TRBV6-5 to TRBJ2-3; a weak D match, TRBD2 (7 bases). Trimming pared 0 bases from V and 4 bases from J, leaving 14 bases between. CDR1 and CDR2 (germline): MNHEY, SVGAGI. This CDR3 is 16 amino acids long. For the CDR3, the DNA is TGTGCCAGCAGTTACTCGGGGGGGCGATCCTCAGATACGCAGTATTTT. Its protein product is CASSYSGGRSSDTQYF.

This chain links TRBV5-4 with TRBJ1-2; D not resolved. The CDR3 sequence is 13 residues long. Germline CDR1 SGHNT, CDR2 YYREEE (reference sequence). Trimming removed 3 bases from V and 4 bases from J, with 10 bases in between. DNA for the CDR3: TGTGCCAGCAGCTCGCAGTCCTCCTATGGCTACACCTTC. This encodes CASSSQSSYGYTF.

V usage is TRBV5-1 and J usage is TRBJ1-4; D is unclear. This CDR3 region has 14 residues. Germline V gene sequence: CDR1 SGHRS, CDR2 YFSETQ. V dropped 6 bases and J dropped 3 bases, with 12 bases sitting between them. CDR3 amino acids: CASKEVPANEKLFF. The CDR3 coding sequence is TGCGCCAGCAAGGAGGTCCCAGCTAATGAAAAACTGTTTTTT.

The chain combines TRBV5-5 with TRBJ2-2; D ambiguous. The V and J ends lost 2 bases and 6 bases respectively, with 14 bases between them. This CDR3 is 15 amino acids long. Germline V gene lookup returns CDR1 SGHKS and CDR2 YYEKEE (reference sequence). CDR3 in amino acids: CASSFSPPRAGELFF. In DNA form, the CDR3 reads TGTGCCAGCAGCTTCTCCCCTCCTCGGGCCGGGGAGCTGTTTTTT.

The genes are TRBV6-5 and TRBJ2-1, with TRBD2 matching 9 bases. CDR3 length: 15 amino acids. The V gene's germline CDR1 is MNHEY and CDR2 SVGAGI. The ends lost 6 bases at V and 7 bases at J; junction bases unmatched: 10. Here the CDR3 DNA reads TGTGCCAGCAGCCCCGGGACTAGCCTCCTTAATGAGCAGTTCTTC. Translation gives CASSPGTSLLNEQFF.

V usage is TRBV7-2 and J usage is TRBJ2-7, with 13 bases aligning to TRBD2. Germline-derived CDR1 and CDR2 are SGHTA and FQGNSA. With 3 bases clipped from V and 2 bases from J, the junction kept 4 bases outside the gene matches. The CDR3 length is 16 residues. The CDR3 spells CASSLEGTSGAYEQYF. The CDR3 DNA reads TGTGCCAGCAGCTTGGAGGGGACTAGCGGGGCCTACGAGCAGTACTTC.

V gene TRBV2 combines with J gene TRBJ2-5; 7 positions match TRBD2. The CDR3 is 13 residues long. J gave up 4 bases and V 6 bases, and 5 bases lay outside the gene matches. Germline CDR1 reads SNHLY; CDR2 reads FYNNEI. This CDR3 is CASRRTSAETQYF. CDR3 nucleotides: TGTGCCAGCAGACGCACTAGCGCAGAGACCCAGTACTTC.

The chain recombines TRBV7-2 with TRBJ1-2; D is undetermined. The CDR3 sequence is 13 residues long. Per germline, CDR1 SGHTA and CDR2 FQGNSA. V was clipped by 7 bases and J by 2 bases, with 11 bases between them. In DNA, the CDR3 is TGTGCCAGCACCTTGGTTGGCAACTATGGCTACACCTTC. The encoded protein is CASTLVGNYGYTF.

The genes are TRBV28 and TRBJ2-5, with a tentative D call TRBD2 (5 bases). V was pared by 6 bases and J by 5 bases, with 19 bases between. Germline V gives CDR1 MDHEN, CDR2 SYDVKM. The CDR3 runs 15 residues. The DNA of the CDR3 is TGTGCCAGCAGGCACCGGACTTATACCCAGGAGACCCAGTACTTC. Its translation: CASRHRTYTQETQYF.

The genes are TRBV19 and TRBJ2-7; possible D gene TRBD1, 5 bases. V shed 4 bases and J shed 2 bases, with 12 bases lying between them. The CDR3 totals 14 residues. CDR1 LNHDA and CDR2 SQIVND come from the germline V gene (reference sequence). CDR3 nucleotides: TGTGCCAGTAGTACTCGACAGCTTACCTACGAGCAGTACTTC. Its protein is CASSTRQLTYEQYF.

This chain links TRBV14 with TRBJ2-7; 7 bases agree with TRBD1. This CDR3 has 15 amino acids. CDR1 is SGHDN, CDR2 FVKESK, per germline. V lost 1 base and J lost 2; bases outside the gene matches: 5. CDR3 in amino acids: CASSQGTGPTYEQYF. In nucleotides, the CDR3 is TGTGCCAGCAGCCAAGGGACAGGTCCCACCTACGAGCAGTACTTC.

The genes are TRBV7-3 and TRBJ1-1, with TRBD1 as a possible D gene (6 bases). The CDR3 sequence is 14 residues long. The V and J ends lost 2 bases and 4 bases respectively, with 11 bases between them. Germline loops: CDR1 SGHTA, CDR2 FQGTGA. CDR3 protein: CASSLSGVGTEAFF. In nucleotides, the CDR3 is TGTGCCAGCAGCTTATCAGGGGTGGGCACTGAAGCTTTCTTT.

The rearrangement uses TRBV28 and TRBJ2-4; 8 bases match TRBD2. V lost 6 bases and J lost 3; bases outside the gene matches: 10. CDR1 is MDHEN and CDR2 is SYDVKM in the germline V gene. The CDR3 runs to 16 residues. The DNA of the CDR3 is TGTGCCAGCAGCCGGTCGGCGGGGGGAGGCAAAAACATTCAGTACTTC. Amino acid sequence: CASSRSAGGGKNIQYF.

In DNA form, the CDR3 reads TGTGCCAGCAGTTACTCGAGTACGGGAAACCAGCCCCAGCATTTT. This encodes CASSYSSTGNQPQHF. The chain is built from TRBV6-5 and TRBJ1-5; D gene uncertain. This CDR3 spans 15 amino acids. Trimming stripped 0 bases from V and 7 bases from J, with 13 bases between. Germline values: CDR1 MNHEY, CDR2 SVGAGI.

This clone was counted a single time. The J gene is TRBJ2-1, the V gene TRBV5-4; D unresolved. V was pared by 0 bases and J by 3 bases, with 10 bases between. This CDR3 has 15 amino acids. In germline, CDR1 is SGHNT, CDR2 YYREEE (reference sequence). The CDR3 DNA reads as TGTGCCAGCAGCTTGGGGCTAGTCCTCTACAATGAGCAGTTCTTC. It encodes CASSLGLVLYNEQFF. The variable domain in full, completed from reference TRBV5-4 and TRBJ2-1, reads ETGVTQSPTHLIKTRGQQVTLRCSSQSGHNTVSWYQQALGQGPQFIFQYYREEENGRGNFPPRFSGLQFPNYSSELNVNALELDDSALYLCASSLGLVLYNEQFFGPGTRLTVL.

The CDR3, as DNA: TGTGCCAGCAGCGTAGACGGGACAGCCTACGAGCAGTACTTC. Its protein product is CASSVDGTAYEQYF. This chain links TRBV9 with TRBJ2-5; 7 bases match TRBD1. The J call may be in error: the DNA end matches TRBJ2-7 better. The germline CDR1 and CDR2 sequences are SGDLS and YYNGEE. The CDR3 has 14 amino acids.

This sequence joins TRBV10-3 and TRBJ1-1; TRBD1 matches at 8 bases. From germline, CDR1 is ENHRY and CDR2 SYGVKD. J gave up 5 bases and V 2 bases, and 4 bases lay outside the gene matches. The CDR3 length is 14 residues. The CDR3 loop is CAISEGQGRTEAFF. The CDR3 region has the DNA TGTGCCATCAGTGAGGGACAGGGTCGGACTGAAGCTTTCTTT.

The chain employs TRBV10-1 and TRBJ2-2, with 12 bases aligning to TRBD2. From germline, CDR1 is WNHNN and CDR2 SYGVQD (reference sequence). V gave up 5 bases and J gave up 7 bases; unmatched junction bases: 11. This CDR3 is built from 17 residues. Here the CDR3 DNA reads TGCGCCAGCAGTCAGACTAGCGGGGGACCGTTTGGCGGGGAGCTGTTTTTT. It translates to CASSQTSGGPFGGELFF.

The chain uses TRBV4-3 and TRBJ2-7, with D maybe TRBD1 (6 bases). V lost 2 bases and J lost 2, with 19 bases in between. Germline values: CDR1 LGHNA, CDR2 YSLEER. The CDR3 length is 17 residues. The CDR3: CASSQYGFGAGAYEQYF. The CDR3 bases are TGCGCCAGCAGCCAATATGGATTCGGGGCAGGGGCCTACGAGCAGTACTTC.

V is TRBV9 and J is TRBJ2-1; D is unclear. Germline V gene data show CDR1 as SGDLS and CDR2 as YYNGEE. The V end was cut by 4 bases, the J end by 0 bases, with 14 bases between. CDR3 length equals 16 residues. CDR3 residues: CASSSTSLSSYNEQFF. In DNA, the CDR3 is TGTGCCAGCAGCTCTACGAGCCTTAGCTCCTACAATGAGCAGTTCTTC.

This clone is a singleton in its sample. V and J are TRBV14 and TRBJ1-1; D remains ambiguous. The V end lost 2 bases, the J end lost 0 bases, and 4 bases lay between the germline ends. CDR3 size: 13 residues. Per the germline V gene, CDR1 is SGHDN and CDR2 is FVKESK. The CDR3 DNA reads TGTGCCAGCAGCCAACACATGAACACTGAAGCTTTCTTT. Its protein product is CASSQHMNTEAFF. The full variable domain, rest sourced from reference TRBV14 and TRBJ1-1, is EAGVTQFPSHSVIEKGQTVTLRCDPISGHDNLYWYRRVMGKEIKFLLHFVKESKQDESGMPNNRFLAERTGGTYSTLKVQPAELEDSGVYFCASSQHMNTEAFFGQGTRLTVV.

As DNA, the CDR3 is TGTGCCAGCAGCTCCACGACTAGCGGGGGGACAGATACGCAGTATTTT. Translating gives CASSSTTSGGTDTQYF. The chain joins TRBV7-3 to TRBJ2-3, with 13 nucleotides matching TRBD2. With V trimmed by 4 bases and J by 3 bases, 4 bases remained unmatched. In germline, CDR1 is SGHTA, CDR2 FQGTGA. The CDR3 totals 16 residues.

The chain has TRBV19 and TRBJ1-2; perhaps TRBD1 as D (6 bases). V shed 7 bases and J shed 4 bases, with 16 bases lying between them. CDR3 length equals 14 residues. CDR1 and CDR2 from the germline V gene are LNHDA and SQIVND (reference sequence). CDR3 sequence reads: CASKETGASYGYTF. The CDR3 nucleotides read TGTGCCAGTAAGGAGACAGGAGCAAGCTATGGCTACACCTTC.

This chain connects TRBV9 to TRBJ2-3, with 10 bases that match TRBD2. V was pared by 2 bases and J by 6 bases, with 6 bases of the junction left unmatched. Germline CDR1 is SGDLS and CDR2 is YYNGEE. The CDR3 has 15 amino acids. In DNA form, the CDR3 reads TGTGCCAGCAGCGTCGTTAGCGGGGGGTATGATACGCAGTATTTT. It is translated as CASSVVSGGYDTQYF.